One T cell receptor (beta chain) is described in this entry. Its specificity is unknown. The data were obtained in a study of a mutant IDH1 vaccine in newly diagnosed glioma. Study as a whole: Following radiotherapy alone, or alongside temozolomide cycles, vaccination was started after an interval of 4-6 weeks.

Time point noted: week 35, safety follow-up. Topical imiquimod was applied with each vaccine dose, which held 300 ug of mutant IDH1 20-mer peptide. Each patient was administered eight vaccinations, scheduled in weeks 1, 3, 5, 7, 11, 15, 19 and 23. The germline V gene encodes CDR1 SGHTA and CDR2 FQGNSA. The CDR3 spans 14 residues. The V gene end was trimmed by 0 bases and the J gene end by 3 bases; junction bases not matched to a gene: 1. Using immunoSEQ multiplex PCR, the repertoire was profiled, and TCRdb retains in-frame clones only, with some absent. The top ten clones hold about 2.4% of a sample with approximately 45,000 clones, 85% to 95% of them seen once. The study's findings and limits: Changes in the top peripheral T cell clonotypes seemingly had no bearing on pseudoprogression. Overall, around 93% of patients had vaccine-induced immune responses.

J is TRBJ2-5 and V is TRBV7-2, with 7 positions matching TRBD2. This TCR derives from a man in his forties or fifties with glioma. This material consisted of PBMCs, taken from a glioma patient whose treatment included an IDH1 peptide vaccine. CDR3 sequence reads: CASSLAGGKETQYF. The CDR3 DNA sequence: TGTGCCAGCAGCTTAGCGGGGGGGAAAGAGACCCAGTACTTC.